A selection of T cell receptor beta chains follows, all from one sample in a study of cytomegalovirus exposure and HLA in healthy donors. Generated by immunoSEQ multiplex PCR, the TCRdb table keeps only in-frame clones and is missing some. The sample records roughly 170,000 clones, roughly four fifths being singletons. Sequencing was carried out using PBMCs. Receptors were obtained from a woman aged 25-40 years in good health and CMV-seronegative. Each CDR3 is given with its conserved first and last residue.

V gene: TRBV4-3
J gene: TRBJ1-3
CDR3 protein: CASSQEQGGNTIYF

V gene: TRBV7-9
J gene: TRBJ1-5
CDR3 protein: CASSLPRQESNQPQHF

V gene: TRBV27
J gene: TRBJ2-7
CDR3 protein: CASSPRAGSTYEQYF

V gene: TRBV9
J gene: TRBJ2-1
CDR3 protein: CASSVIAGAGNEQFF

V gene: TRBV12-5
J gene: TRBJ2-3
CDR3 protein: CASGQLDTQYF

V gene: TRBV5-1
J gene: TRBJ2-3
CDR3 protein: CASSIASGGGDTQYF

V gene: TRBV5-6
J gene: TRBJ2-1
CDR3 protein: CASSMRLAGAYNEQFF

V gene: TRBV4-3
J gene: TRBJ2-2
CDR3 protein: CASSQSDPTSGGLNTGELFF

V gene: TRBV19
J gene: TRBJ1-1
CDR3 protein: CASSIGGLSTEAFF

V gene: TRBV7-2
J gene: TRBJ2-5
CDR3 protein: CASSFTGGGETQYF

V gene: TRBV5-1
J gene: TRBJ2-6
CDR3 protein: CASSTSGGSGANVLTF

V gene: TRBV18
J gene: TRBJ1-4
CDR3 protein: CASSPDGATNEKLFF

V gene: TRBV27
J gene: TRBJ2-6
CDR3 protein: CASSLRGSGANVLTF

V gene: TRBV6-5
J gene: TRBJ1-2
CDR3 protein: CASRRGQPRDYGYTF

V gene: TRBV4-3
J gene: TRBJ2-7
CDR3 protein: CASSQERGTGLEQYF

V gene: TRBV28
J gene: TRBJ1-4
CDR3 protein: CASSEGTEKLFF

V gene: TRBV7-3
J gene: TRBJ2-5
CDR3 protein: CASSLAGGGETQYF

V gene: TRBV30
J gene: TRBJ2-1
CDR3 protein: CAWSVLSGGGEQFF

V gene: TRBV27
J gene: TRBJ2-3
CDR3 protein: CASSTLATLRTDTQYF

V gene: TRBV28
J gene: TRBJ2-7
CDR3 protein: CASGRGQSRPYEQYF

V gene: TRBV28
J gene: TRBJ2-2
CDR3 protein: CASRRGTGELFF

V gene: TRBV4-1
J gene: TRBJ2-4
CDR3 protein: CASSQDVLAGVRRTKNIQYF

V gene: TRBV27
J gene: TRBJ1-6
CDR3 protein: CASSSGTGGVRLNSPLHF

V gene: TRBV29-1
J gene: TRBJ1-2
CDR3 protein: CSVIEGQGNGYTF

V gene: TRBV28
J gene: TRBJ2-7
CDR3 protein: CASSLTGGTYEQYF

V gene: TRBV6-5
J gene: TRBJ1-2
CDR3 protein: CASSSGTGGFGYTF

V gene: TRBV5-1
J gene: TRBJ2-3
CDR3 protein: CASSLGQGHTDTQYF

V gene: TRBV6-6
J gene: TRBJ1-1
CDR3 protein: CASSISGRAEAFF

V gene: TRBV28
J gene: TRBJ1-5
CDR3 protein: CASSQPRTDQPQHF

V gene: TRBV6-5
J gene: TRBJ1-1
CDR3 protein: CASSVKFNLNTEAFF

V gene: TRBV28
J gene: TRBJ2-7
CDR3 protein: CASSPGSGSGSYTGYF

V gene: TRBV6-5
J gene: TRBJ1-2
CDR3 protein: CASSYSTGTGYYGYTF